This T cell receptor (beta chain) originates from a study of T-cell reconstitution after alpha-beta-depleted transplantation in children. Study results and limitations: Diversity and T-cell counts at one year after transplant derived mostly from new T cells. Elevated TCRbeta diversity at day 60 was traced, in some patients, to surviving recipient T cells and thymic progenitors. In patients about two months after transplant, alpha-beta T cells reportedly arose from several hundred expanded graft clones.

Unique molecular identifiers were used to barcode this TCRbeta library. MiXCR was run by TCRdb on the PCR reads, yielding one entry per CDR3 protein. Among approximately 500,000 distinct CDR3 sequences listed, over 25% were seen once. Trimming removed 6 bases from V and 2 bases from J, with 19 bases in between. This CDR3 is built from 15 residues. Germline CDR1 and CDR2: DFQATT and SNEGSKA (reference sequence). Only one count was recorded for this clonotype. Its matching antigen is unknown. Sequenced material: PBMCs, taken before TCRalphabeta/CD19-depleted stem cell transplant. The sequence was obtained from a boy younger than two with Wiskott-Aldrich syndrome, due to receive a stem cell transplant. The V gene is TRBV20-1, the J gene TRBJ2-5, with a possible D match to TRBD1 (6 bases). This CDR3 reads CSASRSGQWQETQYF. The DNA for the CDR3 is TGCAGTGCCTCTCGCAGTGGACAGTGGCAAGAGACCCAGTACTTC.